The sequence of this TCR beta chain was determined in a study of T-cell reconstitution after alpha-beta-depleted transplantation in children. This clonotype was found once. Its antigen is unidentified. The TCRbeta library incorporated unique molecular identifiers. TCRdb recomputed calls from the PCR reads with MiXCR, one row per CDR3 protein. The sample holds about 90,000 distinct CDR3 sequences, roughly 15% seen once. Broader study findings: At around two months after transplant, the alpha-beta T cells were reportedly derived from several hundred expanded clones that came from non-depleted graft cells. One year post-transplant, T-cell counts and diversity were largely derived from T cells produced anew. Some patients' high day-60 TCRbeta diversity was attributed to recipient cells surviving conditioning.

This CDR3 has 15 residues. The germline V gene encodes CDR1 DFQATT and CDR2 SNEGSKA (reference sequence). This clonotype was obtained from a male patient aged 2-10 years who had a stem cell transplant for acute lymphoblastic leukemia, so the T cells may come from the graft donor. V gene TRBV20-1 combines with J gene TRBJ2-4; D gene uncertain. Sequences were derived from PBMCs, mostly from graft donor cells, sampled 180 days after TCRalphabeta/CD19-depleted stem cell transplant. CDR3 DNA: TGCTGCGCTAGAGATCCACAGCTAGCCAAAAACATTCAGTACTTC. Translated, it gives CCARDPQLAKNIQYF.